Presented here are 19 T cell receptor beta chains from one specimen sequenced in a study of identical twins. TCRdb processed the 5' RACE reads anew with MiXCR; each CDR3 protein has one entry. The table lists 1.5 million to 2 million distinct CDR3 sequences, more than 30% of them singletons. The sequencing input was cord blood. These receptors were obtained from a newborn girl in good health.

The chain carries TRBV4-1 and TRBJ2-4; TRBD1 aligns across 8 bases. J gave up 7 bases and V 4 bases, and 9 bases lay outside the gene matches. Germline assignment: CDR1 MGHRA and CDR2 YSYEKL. The CDR3 has 15 residues. CDR3 DNA sequence: TGCGCCAGCAGCCTCGGGTGGCAGGGGGCGAACATTCAGTACTTC. Protein sequence: CASSLGWQGANIQYF.

The rearrangement uses TRBV25-1 and TRBJ2-3; TRBD2 agrees at 8 bases. The length of the CDR3 is 17 residues. CDR1 MGHDK and CDR2 SYGVNS come from the germline V gene. V lost 3 bases and J lost 6; bases outside the gene matches: 14. CDR3 nucleotides: TGTGCCAGCAGTGAGGTCTTGGCGGGAGGACGAACGGATACGCAGTATTTT. It yields the protein CASSEVLAGGRTDTQYF.

This clonotype was seen more than once but under ten times. The junction shows a germline mismatch at one end, possibly a read error. This chain uses TRBV6-6 with TRBJ2-7; D not certain. The V gene's germline CDR1 is MNHNY and CDR2 SVGAGI (reference sequence). The CDR3 is made up of 14 amino acids. CDR3 protein: CASSYSRLFDEQYF. In DNA form, the CDR3 reads TGTGCCAGCAGCTACTCCCGATTGTTCGACGAGCAGTACTTC.

This clonotype occurred a few times. The chain employs TRBV25-1 and TRBJ2-1; 8 nucleotides align to TRBD2. V was clipped by 1 base and J by 0 bases; unmatched bases: 2. Looked up from germline, CDR1 is MGHDK and CDR2 is SYGVNS. The CDR3 is 16 amino acids. Here the CDR3 DNA reads TGTGCCAGCAGTGAATCGAGCGGGAGCTCCTACAATGAGCAGTTCTTC. It yields the protein CASSESSGSSYNEQFF.

Concerning this clonotype itself: A read error may account for a junction end that differs from germline. V gene TRBV4-1 combines with J gene TRBJ1-5; TRBD1 matches 9 bases. Germline assignment: CDR1 MGHRA and CDR2 YSYEKL. The CDR3 is made up of 15 amino acids. CDR3 sequence: CAGSQQGASGQPQHF. The CDR3 DNA reads as TGCGCCGGCAGCCAACAGGGGGCCTCGGGGCAGCCCCAGCATTTT.

The chain couples TRBV14 to TRBJ2-1; the D gene is possibly TRBD2 (6 bases). The germline gives CDR1 SGHDN, CDR2 FVKESK. The V end lost 0 bases, the J end lost 4 bases, and 16 bases lay between the germline ends. This CDR3 spans 17 amino acids. The CDR3 DNA reads TGTGCCAGCAGCCAAGATGTGGGGAGGATTCTTTACAATGAGCAGTTCTTC. It codes for CASSQDVGRILYNEQFF. Full variable domain (outside the CDR3, taken from reference TRBV14 and TRBJ2-1): EAGVTQFPSHSVIEKGQTVTLRCDPISGHDNLYWYRRVMGKEIKFLLHFVKESKQDESGMPNNRFLAERTGGTYSTLKVQPAELEDSGVYFCASSQDVGRILYNEQFFGPGTRLTVL.

CDR3 DNA: TGTGCCACCACCGGGACAGAGAACACAGATACGCAGTATTTT. It codes for CATTGTENTDTQYF. The chain couples TRBV4-2 to TRBJ2-3; 7 nucleotides match TRBD1. Germline CDR1 and CDR2: LGHNA and YNFKEQ. V was clipped by 10 bases and J by 2 bases; unmatched bases: 9. The CDR3 is made up of 14 amino acids.

This clonotype has a handful of counts. The chain uses TRBV29-1 and TRBJ2-1, with 8 bases fitting TRBD2. V shed 1 base, J shed 6 bases, and the junction held 5 bases outside the gene matches. The CDR3 length is 14 residues. CDR1 is SQVTM and CDR2 is ANQGSEA in the germline V gene. Written as DNA, the CDR3 is TGCAGCGTTGAAGGGCGGACTAGCAGCAATGAGCAGTTCTTC. Translation: CSVEGRTSSNEQFF.

The chain is built from TRBV4-2 and TRBJ2-7, with no clear D. This CDR3 contains 13 residues. V lost 4 bases to trimming and J lost 5 bases, with 12 bases between them. Germline V gene data show CDR1 as LGHNA and CDR2 as YNFKEQ. Here the CDR3 reads CASSPSPVNEQYF. As DNA, the CDR3 is TGTGCCAGCAGCCCCTCACCGGTCAACGAGCAGTACTTC.

In the case of this clonotype: One end of the junction is discordant with germline, which a read error may explain. This chain connects TRBV11-2 to TRBJ2-4; D gene uncertain. The better agreement between TRBJ2-5 and the DNA end casts doubt on the J call. CDR1 is SGHAT and CDR2 is FQNNGV in the germline V gene. There are 14 residues in the CDR3. The CDR3 region is CVSWSRKGKETQYF. CDR3 DNA sequence: TGTGTCAGCTGGTCTAGGAAGGGAAAAGAGACCCAGTACTTC.

This clonotype was detected only a few times. The V call is TRBV5-5, the J call TRBJ2-3; 8 nucleotides line up with TRBD2. The germline V gene has CDR1 SGHKS and CDR2 YYEKEE (reference sequence). J gave up 10 bases and V 0 bases, and 1 base lay outside the gene matches. The CDR3 runs to 12 residues. The CDR3 region has the DNA TGTGCCAGCAGCTTGGCAGCGGGAGCGCAGTATTTT. This codes for CASSLAAGAQYF. The full variable domain, in which reference TRBV5-5 and TRBJ2-3 provide the parts outside the CDR3, is DAGVTQSPTHLIKTRGQQVTLRCSPISGHKSVSWYQQVLGQGPQFIFQYYEKEERGRGNFPDRFSARQFPNYSSELNVNALLLGDSALYLCASSLAAGAQYFGPGTRLTVL.

This clonotype was picked up a small number of times. CDR3 sequence (DNA): TGTGCCAGCAGTTCCGGGACTAGCGGGAGTAGCCCAGATACGCAGTATTTT. Translated: CASSSGTSGSSPDTQYF. The rearrangement joins TRBV12-3 or TRBV12-4 to TRBJ2-3; 14 bases agree with TRBD2. This CDR3 comprises 17 residues. The V and J ends lost 4 bases and 4 bases, in that order; junction bases with no gene match: 7.

This clonotype has ten or more counts. This chain connects TRBV20-1 to TRBJ2-7; 9 positions agree with TRBD1. The J segment lost 3 bases and the V segment lost 5 bases, leaving 2 bases of the junction unmatched. Germline CDR1 DFQATT, CDR2 SNEGSKA (reference sequence). The CDR3 extends over 12 amino acids. CDR3 loop: CSAGTGIYEQYF. The CDR3 DNA reads as TGCAGTGCTGGGACAGGGATCTACGAGCAGTACTTC.

The chain employs TRBV2 and TRBJ2-4, with 11 bases fitting TRBD2. Near its end, the DNA agrees better with TRBJ2-7, so the J call may be wrong. The CDR3 length is 14 residues. The V gene's germline CDR1 is SNHLY and CDR2 FYNNEI. This chain's CDR3 is CASRATSGVYEQYF. In DNA, the CDR3 is TGTGCCAGCAGAGCGACTAGCGGGGTGTACGAGCAGTACTTC.

A remark on this clonotype: A junction end diverges from the germline sequence, so it may reflect a read error. The chain is built from TRBV3-1 and TRBJ1-1; the D gene is possibly TRBD1 (5 bases). This CDR3 contains 16 residues. Germline V lookup: CDR1 LGHDT, CDR2 YNNKEL (reference sequence). CDR3 residues: CASSQVQQEENTEAFF. CDR3 in DNA: TGTGCCAGCAGCCAAGTTCAACAGGAAGAGAACACTGAGGCTTTCTTT.

V gene TRBV20-1 combines with J gene TRBJ1-2, with TRBD1 as a possible D gene (5 bases). The CDR3 sequence is 15 residues long. V dropped 1 base and J dropped 4 bases, with 16 bases sitting between them. Germline-derived CDR1 and CDR2 are DFQATT and SNEGSKA (reference sequence). The CDR3 here is CSARVVAHRPYGYTF. CDR3 bases: TGCAGTGCTAGAGTGGTCGCCCACAGGCCCTATGGCTACACCTTC.

This chain connects TRBV10-1 to TRBJ2-6, with 7 positions matching TRBD1. The CDR3 is made up of 17 amino acids. CDR1 is WNHNN and CDR2 is SYGVQD in the germline V gene (reference sequence). Trimming at V came to 5 bases and at J to 2 bases, leaving 9 bases not matched to a gene. CDR3 region: CASSQQGSPTGANVLTF. CDR3 in DNA: TGCGCCAGCAGTCAACAGGGGTCCCCAACTGGGGCCAACGTCCTGACTTTC.

DNA for the CDR3: TGTGCCAGCTCACTCCGACAGGGGGACACCTACGAGCAGTACTTC. This codes for CASSLRQGDTYEQYF. The V gene is TRBV18, the J gene TRBJ2-1; TRBD1 matches 9 bases. The J call could be wrong; TRBJ2-7 is a better fit for the DNA end. CDR3 size: 15 residues. In germline, CDR1 is KGHSH, CDR2 LQKENI.

The gene calls are TRBV28 and TRBJ1-4; D not certain. V lost 2 bases to trimming and J lost 8 bases, with 15 bases between them. There are 15 residues in the CDR3. Looked up from germline, CDR1 is MDHEN and CDR2 is SYDVKM. The CDR3 DNA reads as TGTGCCAGCAGTTTACGAAACACCCGGTACGAAAAACTGTTTTTT. Its protein product is CASSLRNTRYEKLFF.